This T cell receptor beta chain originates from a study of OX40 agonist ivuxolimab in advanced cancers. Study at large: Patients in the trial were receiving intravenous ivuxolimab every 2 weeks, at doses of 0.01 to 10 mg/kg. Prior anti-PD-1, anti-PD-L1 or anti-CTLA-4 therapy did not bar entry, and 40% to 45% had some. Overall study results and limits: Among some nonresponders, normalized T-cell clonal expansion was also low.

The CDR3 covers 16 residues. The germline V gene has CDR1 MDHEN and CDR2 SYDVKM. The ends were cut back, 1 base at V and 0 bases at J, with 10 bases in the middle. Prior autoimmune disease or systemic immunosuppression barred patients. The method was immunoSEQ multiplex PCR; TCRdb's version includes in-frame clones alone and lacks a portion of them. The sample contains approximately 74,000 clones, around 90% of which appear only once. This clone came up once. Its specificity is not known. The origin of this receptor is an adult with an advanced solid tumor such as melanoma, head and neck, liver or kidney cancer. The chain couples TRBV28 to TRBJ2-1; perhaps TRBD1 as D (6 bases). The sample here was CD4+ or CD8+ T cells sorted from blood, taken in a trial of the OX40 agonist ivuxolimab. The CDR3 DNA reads TGTGCCAGCAGTTTATTGAGCAGGGGCTCCTACAATGAGCAGTTCTTC. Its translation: CASSLLSRGSYNEQFF. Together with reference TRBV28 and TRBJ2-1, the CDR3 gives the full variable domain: DVKVTQSSRYLVKRTGEKVFLECVQDMDHENMFWYRQDPGLGLRLIYFSYDVKMKEKGDIPEGYSVSREKKERFSLILESASTNQTSMYLCASSLLSRGSYNEQFFGPGTRLTVL.